This T cell receptor beta chain was identified during a study of blood T cell repertoires in COVID-19. Study-level background: Sites in the United States, Italy and Spain provided acute and convalescent COVID-19 samples. The cDNA or gDNA used as material had been derived from T cells, B-cell-depleted T cells, or PBMCs.

The CDR3 loop spans 11 amino acids. Germline CDR1 reads SQVTM; CDR2 reads ANQGSEA. V was cut by 7 bases and J by 3 bases, with 10 bases left in between. Produced via immunoSEQ multiplex PCR; TCRdb's table is partial and in-frame only. The table has about 80,000 clones, about 88% seen once; the top ten hold more than 10%. This TCR came from a man between 65 and 85 years old with active or convalescent COVID-19. Sequencing was performed on peripheral blood. The V call is TRBV29-1, the J call TRBJ2-7; possibly TRBD1 for D (5 bases). CDR3 DNA sequence: TGCAGCGCAGGACACCTCTACGAGCAGTACTTC. Its protein is CSAGHLYEQYF.